The rows below give T cell receptor beta chains drawn from one sample of a study of identifying expanded T cells in peripheral blood. Repertoires were generated with immunoSEQ multiplex PCR, while TCRdb's copy carries only in-frame clones and drops some. This table has 90,000 to 120,000 clones, around 88% appearing once. Sequencing was done on a sample of blood. Receptors were obtained from a person aged 18 to 70 in good health. Each CDR3 is given with its conserved first and last residue. The order of the fields is CDR3 length, V gene, clone size, D gene, J gene, CDR3 DNA, CDR3 protein. D genes are given only for firm matches. Where a row states a size, it is once, few, many or the class of an expanded clone; other rows omit it.

17	TRBV5-6	once	-	TRBJ2-2	TGTGCCAGCAGCTTGGAGGTCGGTTCCTCGAACACCGGGGAGCTGTTTTTT	CASSLEVGSSNTGELFF
15	TRBV6-5	-	-	TRBJ2-5	TGTGCCAGCACCCAGTTGCTGGGGGCCTTAGAGACCCAGTACTTC	CASTQLLGALETQYF
14	TRBV30	-	-	TRBJ1-1	TGTGCCTGGAGTGTAGGTTGGGGGTGGACTGAAGCTTTCTTT	CAWSVGWGWTEAFF
13	TRBV7-9	-	-	TRBJ1-1	TGTGCCAGCAGCATAAAGAGGGACACTGAAGCTTTCTTT	CASSIKRDTEAFF
12	TRBV6-5	-	-	TRBJ2-4	TGTGCCAGCGGAGTAGCCAAAAACATTCAGTACTTC	CASGVAKNIQYF
14	TRBV5-6	-	-	TRBJ2-3	TGTGCCAGCAGCCGATGGGACAGCACAGATACGCAGTATTTT	CASSRWDSTDTQYF
15	TRBV5-6	-	-	TRBJ2-7	TGTGCCAGCAGCCCCTCGGGGGCCTATTCCTACGAGCAGTACTTC	CASSPSGAYSYEQYF
14	TRBV11-2	-	-	TRBJ2-5	TGTGCCAGCAGTTATACTAATTCCGAAGAGACCCAGTACTTC	CASSYTNSEETQYF
14	TRBV4-3	-	-	TRBJ2-7	TGCGCCAGCAGCCCAGACAGAAATTCCTACGAGCAGTACTTC	CASSPDRNSYEQYF
13	TRBV7-9	few	-	TRBJ2-7	TGTGCCAGCAGCTTACAGAATACCTACGAGCAGTACTTC	CASSLQNTYEQYF
15	TRBV19	-	TRBD1	TRBJ1-1	TGTGCCAGTAATAGGGGACAGGGGGCGAACACTGAAGCTTTCTTT	CASNRGQGANTEAFF
16	TRBV9	-	-	TRBJ1-1	TGTGCCAGCAGCCCCGGGGGGGGAAGAGGGAACACTGAAGCTTTCTTT	CASSPGGGRGNTEAFF
14	TRBV4-3	-	-	TRBJ2-7	TGCGCCAGCAGCCAAGATAGAGAGCTCTACGAGCAGTACTTC	CASSQDRELYEQYF
13	TRBV7-8	-	-	TRBJ1-1	TGTGCCAGCAGCGCCCAAGGGGGGACTGAAGCTTTCTTT	CASSAQGGTEAFF
16	TRBV7-9	-	TRBD1	TRBJ1-1	TGTGCCAGCAGCTCCGGACAGGGAGGAGCGGGGGCTGAAGCTTTCTTT	CASSSGQGGAGAEAFF
15	TRBV15	-	-	TRBJ2-1	TGTGCCACCAGCAGAGATCCCCCCAGCTACAATGAGCAGTTCTTC	CATSRDPPSYNEQFF
12	TRBV7-8	-	-	TRBJ1-5	TGTGCCAGCAGCTCACCTAATCAGCCCCAGCATTTT	CASSSPNQPQHF
14	TRBV5-4	-	-	TRBJ1-4	TGTGCCAGCAGCTTGGGTGCTTCGGCAGAAAAACTGTTTTTT	CASSLGASAEKLFF
14	TRBV27	-	-	TRBJ1-1	TGTGCCAGCAGTTTATTTTCAGGGAACACTGAAGCTTTCTTT	CASSLFSGNTEAFF
13	TRBV7-9	once	-	TRBJ1-2	TGTGCCAGCAGCTCGACCGTTAACTATGGCTACACCTTC	CASSSTVNYGYTF
19	TRBV4-1	-	TRBD1	TRBJ1-2	TGCGCCAGCAGCCTATTCCCCACCGGGACAGGGATGGGACACTATGGCTACACCTTC	CASSLFPTGTGMGHYGYTF
13	TRBV27	-	-	TRBJ2-1	TGTGCCAGCAGTTTAGCCCCGATTTATGAGCAGTTCTTC	CASSLAPIYEQFF
13	TRBV13	once	-	TRBJ2-1	TGTGCCAGCAGCTTCGGCAGAGACAATGAGCAGTTCTTC	CASSFGRDNEQFF
13	TRBV19	once	-	TRBJ1-2	TGTGCCAGTAGTATAGAACGGATCTATGGCTACACCTTC	CASSIERIYGYTF
15	TRBV7-2	-	TRBD2	TRBJ2-5	TGTGCCAGCAGCTTACTAGGAGCGGGGTGGGAGACCCAGTACTTC	CASSLLGAGWETQYF
16	TRBV5-1	-	-	TRBJ2-1	TGCGCCAGCAGCTTGGCGGCAGGGAGGAGGGATAATGAGCAGTTCTTC	CASSLAAGRRDNEQFF
17	TRBV7-9	-	-	TRBJ2-7	TGTGCCAGCAGTTTGGTCGAGAGACAAGTGTACGGCTACGAGCAGTACTTC	CASSLVERQVYGYEQYF
15	TRBV6-5	-	TRBD1	TRBJ1-1	TGTGCCAGCAGGGCGAGACAGGGCTTTGACACTGAAGCTTTCTTT	CASRARQGFDTEAFF
12	TRBV29-1	-	TRBD1	TRBJ1-2	TGCAGCGGGGGGACAGAAAACTATGGCTACGCCTTC	CSGGTENYGYAF
14	TRBV19	-	-	TRBJ1-1	TGTGCCAGTAGTATGGCAGGGTTGAACACTGAAGCTTTCTTT	CASSMAGLNTEAFF
11	TRBV28	-	-	TRBJ2-7	TGTGCCAGCAGTTTATTGGGCATACAGTACTTC	CASSLLGIQYF
13	TRBV29-1	-	-	TRBJ1-2	TGCAGCGTGACCCCCGGGACCCCCTATGGCTACACCTTC	CSVTPGTPYGYTF
12	TRBV7-2	-	-	TRBJ2-7	TGTGCCAGCAGCTTAACGGGTGGAGAGCAGTACTTC	CASSLTGGEQYF
16	TRBV28	-	TRBD1	TRBJ1-4	TGTGCCAGCAGGGACAGGGGGAAAGTAGCTAATGAAAAACTGTTTTTT	CASRDRGKVANEKLFF
13	TRBV28	-	-	TRBJ1-2	TGTGCCAGCAGTTTAAGCGGAAGCTATGGCTACACCTTC	CASSLSGSYGYTF
15	TRBV9	-	-	TRBJ1-1	TGTGCCAGCAGCCCCTTAGGGCTTCCGGGTACTGAAGCTTTCTTT	CASSPLGLPGTEAFF
18	TRBV7-6	-	TRBD1	TRBJ2-7	TGTGCCAGCAGCTTATCCCCCCGGGACAGGAGTCTGGGTACCGAGCAGTACTTC	CASSLSPRDRSLGTEQYF
16	TRBV4-2	-	TRBD1	TRBJ1-1	TGTGCCAGCAGCGTCCAGGGGGATCTCATGAACACTGAAGCTTTCTTT	CASSVQGDLMNTEAFF